Shown below are 23 T cell receptor beta chains from a single sample sequenced in a study of T cells in tuberculosis. Clones were read by immunoSEQ multiplex PCR, and TCRdb kept only the in-frame ones, dropping some. The repertoire holds around 45,000 clones, with roughly 94% as singletons. Sequencing was performed on PBMCs. These receptors came from a donor aged 10-35 years with latent tuberculosis or without tuberculosis infection. Some clones in this sample may be carry-over from other donors' samples.

This clone came up once. CDR3: CASSLVPSNTGELFF. The CDR3 nucleotides read TGTGCCAGCAGCTTAGTCCCATCGAACACCGGGGAGCTGTTTTTT. The gene calls are TRBV7-2 and TRBJ2-2, with no clear D. There are 15 residues in the CDR3. Germline-derived CDR1 and CDR2 are SGHTA and FQGNSA. V lost 1 base to trimming and J lost 0 bases, with 6 bases between them.

The chain is built from TRBV13 and TRBJ2-1; 9 positions match TRBD2. Germline lookup yields CDR1 PRHDT and CDR2 FYEKMQ (reference sequence). CDR3 size: 14 residues. Losses at the gene ends were 3 bases for V and 5 bases for J; bases not matched to a gene: 2. The CDR3 is CASSFPSGDNEQFF. The CDR3 nucleotides are TGTGCCAGCAGCTTCCCTAGCGGGGACAATGAGCAGTTCTTC.

The chain has TRBV4-1 and TRBJ2-7; D call uncertain. Germline-derived CDR1 and CDR2 are MGHRA and YSYEKL. The CDR3 is made up of 14 amino acids. V lost 0 bases, J lost 5 bases, and 11 bases lay in between. The CDR3 is CASSQEVLADEQYF. CDR3 nucleotide sequence: TGCGCCAGCAGCCAAGAAGTGTTAGCTGACGAGCAGTACTTC.

In its sample, this clone was seen once. The rearrangement uses TRBV30 and TRBJ1-6; TRBD1 matches at 12 bases. Germline trimming cut 4 bases from V and 8 bases from J; bases unmatched to any gene: 9. This CDR3 is built from 16 residues. The germline gives CDR1 GTSNPN, CDR2 SVGIG (reference sequence). In nucleotides, the CDR3 is TGTGCCTGGAACCTAGGGACAGGGGGCGCAGATTCACCCCTCCACTTT. It codes for CAWNLGTGGADSPLHF.

The J gene is TRBJ1-2, the V gene TRBV5-6; possible D gene TRBD1, 6 bases. The CDR3 is 15 residues long. Germline-derived CDR1 and CDR2 are SGHDT and YYEEEE. The V gene lost 4 bases and the J gene lost 4 bases, with 17 bases spanning the gap. The CDR3 loop is CASSNYRVAVYGYTF. The CDR3 coding sequence is TGTGCCAGCAGCAACTACAGGGTAGCCGTCTATGGCTACACCTTC. The variable domain in full, completed from reference TRBV5-6 and TRBJ1-2, reads DAGVTQSPTHLIKTRGQQVTLRCSPKSGHDTVSWYQQALGQGPQFIFQYYEEEERQRGNFPDRFSGHQFPNYSSELNVNALLLGDSALYLCASSNYRVAVYGYTFGSGTRLTVV.

CDR3 bases: TGTGCCAGCAGCGCGGACAGGGATTTCTACGAGCAGTACTTC. Its protein is CASSADRDFYEQYF. The gene calls are TRBV2 and TRBJ2-7; TRBD1 agrees at 8 bases. V was clipped by 6 bases and J by 3 bases; unmatched bases: 7. The CDR3 is 14 residues long. Germline CDR1 reads SNHLY; CDR2 reads FYNNEI.

The V gene is TRBV11-1, the J gene TRBJ1-2; D might be TRBD1 (6 bases). The V gene's germline CDR1 is SGHAT and CDR2 FQDESV (reference sequence). V was trimmed by 5 bases and J by 2 bases, leaving 12 bases between them. The CDR3 extends over 14 amino acids. CDR3 in DNA: TGTGCCAGCAGCCGTGAGGGGGTCAACTATGGCTACACCTTC. Translating it yields CASSREGVNYGYTF.

This chain links TRBV4-2 with TRBJ1-4; possible D gene TRBD1, 5 bases. Trimming shortened V by 1 base and J by 2 bases, and 20 bases separated the two germline ends. Germline V lookup: CDR1 LGHNA, CDR2 YNFKEQ. The CDR3 contains 19 residues. In DNA form, the CDR3 reads TGTGCCAGCAGCCAAGTGGCGCAGGCGGGGGTTTTGACTAATGAAAAACTGTTTTTT. Protein sequence: CASSQVAQAGVLTNEKLFF.

The rearrangement uses TRBV4-1 and TRBJ1-1; D may be TRBD1 (6 bases). This CDR3 region has 16 residues. Trimming took off 4 bases at V and 2 bases at J, with 17 bases between the two ends. Per germline, CDR1 MGHRA and CDR2 YSYEKL. The CDR3: CASSLPGAGGNTEAFF. CDR3 DNA sequence: TGCGCCAGCAGCCTCCCAGGGGCGGGGGGCAACACTGAAGCTTTCTTT.

The chain couples TRBV11-2 to TRBJ1-1; the match to TRBD1 covers 7 bases. CDR1 is SGHAT and CDR2 is FQNNGV in the germline V gene. The J segment lost 1 base and the V segment lost 4 bases, leaving 6 bases of the junction unmatched. The CDR3 has 15 residues. DNA for the CDR3: TGTGCCAGCAGCTCAAGACAGGGCACGAACACTGAAGCTTTCTTT. Translating it yields CASSSRQGTNTEAFF. Full variable domain (outside the CDR3, taken from reference TRBV11-2 and TRBJ1-1): EAGVAQSPRYKIIEKRQSVAFWCNPISGHATLYWYQQILGQGPKLLIQFQNNGVVDDSQLPKDRFSAERLKGVDSTLKIQPAKLEDSAVYLCASSSRQGTNTEAFFGQGTRLTVV.

This clone was recorded once. The rearrangement uses TRBV19 and TRBJ2-7, with no clear D. V dropped 7 bases and J dropped 0 bases, with 13 bases sitting between them. There are 14 residues in the CDR3. CDR1 and CDR2 (germline): LNHDA, SQIVND (reference sequence). DNA for the CDR3: TGTGCCAGTACCTCTGATGGCACCTCCTACGAGCAGTACTTC. Protein product: CASTSDGTSYEQYF.

The V call is TRBV2, the J call TRBJ1-5; 8 positions agree with TRBD1. The CDR3 sequence is 15 residues long. Germline V CDR1 and CDR2: SNHLY, FYNNEI. Losses at the gene ends were 5 bases for V and 4 bases for J; bases not matched to a gene: 7. The CDR3 DNA is TGTGCCAGCAGTCCACCGACAGGGGAGAATCAGCCCCAGCATTTT. Protein: CASSPPTGENQPQHF.

This chain uses TRBV9 with TRBJ2-5, with 8 nucleotides matching TRBD1. This CDR3 contains 13 residues. V was clipped by 3 bases and J by 5 bases; unmatched bases: 3. In germline, CDR1 is SGDLS, CDR2 YYNGEE. The CDR3 DNA sequence: TGTGCCAGCAGCGGGGACAGGTGGGAGACCCAGTACTTC. Translated: CASSGDRWETQYF.

CDR3 protein: CASSVNPLSTDTQYF. The CDR3 DNA sequence: TGTGCCAGCAGCGTAAATCCACTTAGCACAGATACGCAGTATTTT. V and J are TRBV9 and TRBJ2-3; no clear D. Germline V gene data show CDR1 as SGDLS and CDR2 as YYNGEE. Trimming left V 1 base short and J 0 bases short, with 9 bases between. CDR3 size: 15 residues.

The chain links TRBV6-5 to TRBJ1-1; possibly TRBD1 for D (5 bases). Deletions cut 3 bases from V and 5 bases from J, with 7 bases between. The CDR3 covers 12 residues. Per the germline V gene, CDR1 is MNHEY and CDR2 is SVGAGI. Written as DNA, the CDR3 is TGTGCCAGCAGTTATGGGGGGACTGAAGCTTTCTTT. It translates to CASSYGGTEAFF.

V is TRBV19 and J is TRBJ2-7; TRBD2 is a possible D gene (6 bases). The germline V gene has CDR1 LNHDA and CDR2 SQIVND (reference sequence). The CDR3 contains 12 residues. The V and J ends lost 5 bases and 3 bases respectively, with 8 bases between them. The DNA for the CDR3 is TGTGCCAGTAGTTTCGGGGGCTACGAGCAGTACTTC. It translates to CASSFGGYEQYF. Full variable domain (outside the CDR3, taken from reference TRBV19 and TRBJ2-7): DGGITQSPKYLFRKEGQNVTLSCEQNLNHDAMYWYRQDPGQGLRLIYYSQIVNDFQKGDIAEGYSVSREKKESFPLTVTSAQKNPTAFYLCASSFGGYEQYFGPGTRLTVT.

This rearrangement joins TRBV15 to TRBJ2-5, with D possibly matching TRBD2 (6 bases). The germline V and J ends were trimmed by 3 bases and 4 bases, with 18 bases remaining between them. This CDR3 has 16 residues. Germline lookup yields CDR1 LNHNV and CDR2 YYDKDF (reference sequence). Here the CDR3 reads CATSSERSGRAETQYF. As DNA, the CDR3 is TGTGCCACCAGCAGTGAACGTAGCGGAAGAGCAGAGACCCAGTACTTC.

The chain's CDR3 is CASSEGALAGGSDTQYF. The CDR3 DNA reads as TGTGCCAGCAGTGAAGGGGCCTTAGCGGGAGGGTCAGATACGCAGTATTTT. This chain connects TRBV2 to TRBJ2-3; 11 bases line up with TRBD2. The CDR3 is made up of 17 amino acids. J gave up 4 bases and V 1 base, and 7 bases lay outside the gene matches. The germline V gene has CDR1 SNHLY and CDR2 FYNNEI.

The chain combines TRBV5-1 with TRBJ2-7; 7 nucleotides line up with TRBD2. The V and J ends lost 0 bases and 3 bases, in that order; junction bases with no gene match: 3. This CDR3 is built from 14 residues. Germline values: CDR1 SGHRS, CDR2 YFSETQ. The CDR3, as DNA: TGCGCCAGCAGCTTGGGCGGGAGACTCTACGAGCAGTACTTC. It yields the protein CASSLGGRLYEQYF.

The chain employs TRBV9 and TRBJ2-5, with 9 bases lining up with TRBD2. The length of the CDR3 is 16 residues. The trim removed 2 bases at V and 5 bases at J, leaving 10 bases unmatched. Germline CDR1 is SGDLS and CDR2 is YYNGEE. The CDR3 here is CASSVAVAGVRETQYF. The CDR3 nucleotides are TGTGCCAGCAGCGTTGCGGTAGCGGGAGTCCGTGAGACCCAGTACTTC.

This clone was recorded only once. This rearrangement joins TRBV6-1 to TRBJ2-7, with 8 bases matching TRBD2. The CDR3 spans 17 residues. The germline V gene has CDR1 MNHNS and CDR2 SASEGT. V was pared by 3 bases and J by 6 bases, with 16 bases of the junction left unmatched. The CDR3, as DNA: TGTGCCAGCAGTGAGCGGGATACGGGACTAGGGAGTCGCGAGCAGTACTTC. The encoded protein is CASSERDTGLGSREQYF.

The chain links TRBV7-9 to TRBJ1-5; D may be TRBD1 (5 bases). CDR3 size: 14 residues. From germline, CDR1 is SEHNR and CDR2 FQNEAQ (reference sequence). The ends were cut back, 3 bases at V and 4 bases at J, with 10 bases in the middle. CDR3 DNA sequence: TGTGCCAGCAGCTTGGGAGGGGAGAATCAGCCCCAGCATTTT. Translation gives CASSLGGENQPQHF. The variable domain in full, with the rest retrieved from reference TRBV7-9 and TRBJ1-5, is DTGVSQNPRHKITKRGQNVTFRCDPISEHNRLYWYRQTLGQGPEFLTYFQNEAQLEKSRLLSDRFSAERPKGSFSTLEIQRTEQGDSAMYLCASSLGGENQPQHFGDGTRLSIL.

The chain employs TRBV7-9 and TRBJ2-7, with D maybe TRBD1 (6 bases). CDR1 and CDR2 (germline): SEHNR, FQNEAQ (reference sequence). V was clipped by 8 bases and J by 4 bases, with 12 bases between them. This CDR3 contains 12 residues. DNA of the CDR3: TGTGCCAGCGGAGGACAGTGGTACGAGCAGTACTTC. It codes for CASGGQWYEQYF.